The rows below give T cell receptor beta chains drawn from one sample of a study of blood T cell repertoires in COVID-19. The assay was immunoSEQ multiplex PCR, and TCRdb's table has in-frame clones only and misses some. The table includes about 180,000 clones, about nine tenths detected once. The sample consisted of peripheral blood. Receptors were obtained from a man in his 70s with active or convalescent COVID-19. CDR3s include the opening cysteine and the closing phenylalanine or tryptophan. The D gene is left open where the match is weak. Size is omitted from some rows. Given values are once, few, many or a class for expanded clones.

abundance	v_gene	j_gene	d_gene	CDR3aa
NA	TRBV7-8	TRBJ1-4	TRBD1	CASSLSPRGTTNEKLFF
NA	TRBV5-1	TRBJ1-1	NA	CASSSTRYTEAFF
NA	TRBV27	TRBJ1-2	NA	CASSLGSQGPGYTF
once	TRBV5-1	TRBJ1-2	TRBD1	CASSLDREGGYTF
once	TRBV5-6	TRBJ1-2	NA	CASSRPGTKVYGYTF
NA	TRBV5-1	TRBJ1-2	TRBD1	CASSPGTGIYGYTF
NA	TRBV30	TRBJ1-6	NA	CACPRDTYNSPLHF
NA	TRBV30	TRBJ1-4	NA	CAWTRATNEKLFF
NA	TRBV19	TRBJ2-3	NA	CASSIGLYMDTQYF
NA	TRBV28	TRBJ1-2	TRBD1	CASSLPTDRGRWYGYTF
once	TRBV6-5	TRBJ1-2	NA	CASSYLTANYGYTF
NA	TRBV6-1	TRBJ1-1	NA	CASSEARGEGRGSTEAFF
NA	TRBV6-6	TRBJ2-7	NA	CASSRTLNRDPGQYF
NA	TRBV4-3	TRBJ2-1	NA	CASSQRQGFGGNEQFF
NA	TRBV11-3	TRBJ2-3	NA	CASSPRGSTDTQYF
NA	TRBV7-3	TRBJ1-2	TRBD1	CASSQSGGATGVYGYTF
NA	TRBV28	TRBJ1-1	NA	CASRGAGDTEAFF
NA	TRBV9	TRBJ2-2	NA	CASSVVSGLNTGELFF
NA	TRBV3-1/TRBV3-2	TRBJ2-1	TRBD1	CASRKISGGGQGNEQFF
NA	TRBV7-2	TRBJ1-1	NA	CASSLQALNTEAFF
once	TRBV7-2	TRBJ1-1	NA	CASSLRAGAAFF
NA	TRBV3-1/TRBV3-2	TRBJ2-2	TRBD2	CASSHGTSGELFF
NA	TRBV7-3	TRBJ1-6	TRBD1	CASSSTGLNSPLHF
NA	TRBV5-8	TRBJ1-2	NA	CASRDNGRGYTF
NA	TRBV7-2	TRBJ2-1	TRBD1	CASSPYHLGQGNEQFF
NA	TRBV6-5	TRBJ2-7	TRBD1	CASSYTGGRNEQYF
NA	TRBV2	TRBJ1-1	TRBD1	CASRPGQHYTEAFF
NA	TRBV19	TRBJ1-2	NA	CASTPSGPNYGYTF
NA	TRBV30	TRBJ1-5	TRBD1	CAWSGDRGLGQPQHF
few	TRBV18	TRBJ2-1	TRBD2	CASSRGGPSNNEQFF
NA	TRBV5-4	TRBJ1-3	TRBD1	CASSMDRVSSGNTIYF
NA	TRBV2	TRBJ1-1	NA	CASRVQTGGYTEAFF
NA	TRBV6-2/TRBV6-3	TRBJ1-2	TRBD1	CASSYGTAIYGYTF
few	TRBV5-1	TRBJ2-5	TRBD1	CASSLGQGQETQYF